Presented here are 14 T cell receptor beta chains from one specimen sequenced in a study of immune heterogeneity within non-small cell lung tumors. Bulk tumor genomic DNA served as template, at roughly 630 ng per sample. Doctors removed several biopsies from each primary tumor during surgery, keeping them far apart. Patients underwent curative surgery for non-small cell lung cancer (untreated and newly diagnosed). Amplification of the TCR beta CDR3 was achieved through multiplex PCR with 32 V and 13 J primers. A single record per CDR3 protein comes from TCRdb applying MiXCR to the multiplex PCR reads. The table has more than 2,000 distinct CDR3 sequences, approximately 18% seen once; the top ten hold approximately 12%. Sequenced: lung tumor tissue. The receptors derive from a woman in her fifties or sixties with non-small cell lung cancer.

Details on this clonotype: The CDR3 does not end in the conserved phenylalanine or tryptophan, so this is likely a read error. Because the CDR3's place on the DNA is in doubt, the DNA is left out and the CDR3 is given as listed by TCRdb. The chain uses TRBV4-1 and TRBJ2-3; the DNA was not used to check the table's D call, TRBD1. Germline V gene sequence: CDR1 MGHRA, CDR2 YSYEKL. A total of 17 residues make up the CDR3, ends included. CDR3 sequence: CASSQDWAKRGEQYFGP.

This clonotype ranks as medium-sized. V gene TRBV20-1 combines with J gene TRBJ2-5, with D possibly being TRBD1 (5 bases). V gave up 0 bases and J gave up 2 bases, with 10 bases separating them. The CDR3 contains 14 residues. Germline values: CDR1 DFQATT, CDR2 SNEGSKA (reference sequence). The CDR3 here is CSARDWGRQETQYF. CDR3 coding DNA: TGCAGTGCTAGAGATTGGGGCCGACAAGAGACCCAGTACTTC.

On this clonotype: A much larger clone lies one base from this, so it may be a read error. J is TRBJ2-2 and V is TRBV20-1; tentative D call: TRBD1 (6 bases). Germline V gives CDR1 DFQATT, CDR2 SNEGSKA (reference sequence). The CDR3 has 13 residues. The CDR3: CIVPGQNTGELFF. For the CDR3, the DNA is TGCATCGTCCCGGGACAGAACACCGGGGAGCTGTTTTTT.

This clonotype occurred once. The chain carries TRBV30 and TRBJ1-3; 7 positions match TRBD1. CDR3 length: 15 residues. V was pared by 1 base and J by 3 bases, with 6 bases of the junction left unmatched. The germline gives CDR1 GTSNPN, CDR2 SVGIG (reference sequence). CDR3 nucleotide sequence: TGTGCCTGGAGTGGGGGACAGACCCTTGGAAACACCATATATTTT. Translation gives CAWSGGQTLGNTIYF.

V usage is TRBV6-2 or TRBV6-3 and J usage is TRBJ2-7; tentatively, D is TRBD2 (6 bases). This CDR3 is 15 amino acids long. Per germline, CDR1 MNHEY and CDR2 SVGEGT. V lost 6 bases to trimming and J lost 0 bases, with 15 bases between them. The DNA of the CDR3 is TGTGCCAGCAGCGTAGGGGAGGCTACCTCCTACGAGCAGTACTTC. This codes for CASSVGEATSYEQYF.

Within the sample, this clonotype is medium-sized. This chain connects TRBV18 to TRBJ2-7; 7 bases map to TRBD1. CDR1 is KGHSH, CDR2 LQKENI, per germline. The CDR3 is 12 residues long. V gave up 6 bases and J gave up 3 bases; unmatched junction bases: 2. CDR3 sequence: CASSPGGYEQYF. In DNA form, the CDR3 reads TGTGCCAGCTCCCCAGGGGGCTACGAGCAGTACTTC.

As to this clonotype: This may be a read error: a much more frequent sequence differs by one nucleotide. A read error is likely, as this CDR3 ends without the conserved phenylalanine or tryptophan. The chain employs TRBV7-9 and TRBJ1-3; no reliable D call. Per germline, CDR1 SEHNR and CDR2 FQNEAQ (reference sequence). This CDR3 contains 14 residues. Deletions cut 4 bases from V and 7 bases from J, with 14 bases between. Written as DNA, the CDR3 is TGTGCCAGCAGCTCCGTGTCATTGGGGAACACCATATATTTG. Amino acid sequence: CASSSVSLGNTIYL.

Worth noting for this clonotype: It may be a read error: a sequence one base away is much more abundant. This chain uses TRBV4-3 with TRBJ1-4; D call uncertain. This CDR3 contains 16 residues. Germline assignment: CDR1 LGHNA and CDR2 YSLEER. The CDR3 region has the DNA TGCGCCAGCAGCCAAGCCGGGGAGGGAGGGTTTGAAAAAATGTTTTTT. It yields the protein CASSQAGEGGFEKMFF.

V is TRBV30 and J is TRBJ1-5; TRBD1 matches 10 bases. Germline lookup yields CDR1 GTSNPN and CDR2 SVGIG (reference sequence). The CDR3 has 13 amino acids. The V and J ends lost 2 bases and 12 bases, in that order; junction bases with no gene match: 7. The CDR3 loop is CAWSPGTGANQHF. CDR3 sequence (DNA): TGTGCCTGGAGTCCCGGGACAGGGGCCAACCAGCATTTT.

By sample share, this clonotype is medium-sized. The rearrangement joins TRBV20-1 to TRBJ2-2; 7 bases line up with TRBD1. The CDR3 has 15 amino acids. Germline V gives CDR1 DFQATT, CDR2 SNEGSKA (reference sequence). The J segment lost 0 bases and the V segment lost 3 bases, leaving 4 bases of the junction unmatched. The CDR3 region is CSASRQGANTGELFF. The CDR3 coding sequence is TGCAGTGCTAGTAGGCAGGGGGCGAACACCGGGGAGCTGTTTTTT.

This clonotype is categorized as medium-sized. The V and J genes are TRBV20-1 and TRBJ1-1; 10 bases are shared with TRBD1. CDR3 size: 17 residues. Trimming took 0 bases from V and 4 from J; bases not matched to a gene: 11. Germline V gene data show CDR1 as DFQATT and CDR2 as SNEGSKA (reference sequence). CDR3 DNA sequence: TGCAGTGCTAGAGATCGACAGGGGGCTTGGAGAAGCACTGAAGCTTTCTTT. This codes for CSARDRQGAWRSTEAFF.

In its sample, this clonotype ranks as medium-sized. This sequence joins TRBV7-9 and TRBJ2-3; the match to TRBD2 covers 8 bases. CDR1 SEHNR and CDR2 FQNEAQ come from the germline V gene (reference sequence). This CDR3 has 14 amino acids. V shed 5 bases, J shed 4 bases, and the junction held 5 bases outside the gene matches. The CDR3 DNA follows: TGTGCCAGCAGCCGGACTAGCTCTCCAGATACGCAGTATTTT. Encoded protein: CASSRTSSPDTQYF.

This clonotype is termed medium-sized. Written as DNA, the CDR3 is TGTGCCAGCAGTGAAGGAGGGTCGGGGTTCTATTCACCCCTCCACTTT. Translating gives CASSEGGSGFYSPLHF. The chain has TRBV6-1 and TRBJ1-6; D call uncertain. Germline CDR1 reads MNHNS; CDR2 reads SASEGT. V dropped 1 base and J dropped 8 bases, with 15 bases sitting between them. The CDR3 runs to 16 residues.

This clonotype is medium-sized within its sample. V gene TRBV6-2 or TRBV6-3 combines with J gene TRBJ1-2; D gene ambiguous. Germline values: CDR1 MNHEY, CDR2 SVGEGT. V was trimmed by 3 bases and J by 8 bases, leaving 13 bases between them. This CDR3 has 13 residues. The CDR3 DNA reads TGTGCCAGCAGTTATATTCCGGGAGGAGGCTACACCTTC. Residues: CASSYIPGGGYTF.